Presented here are 26 T cell receptor beta chains from one specimen sequenced in a study of Graves' ophthalmopathy and Graves' hyperthyroidism (dated by TCRdb to about 2018). Sequencing relied on an Illumina HiSeq 2000. TCR beta CDR3 regions were amplified from RNA transcripts for repertoire sequencing. The first round of RT-PCR was done with HTBI primers and the Qiagen OneStep RT-PCR kit, and was followed by a second round of multiplex PCR, then size selection and purification. TCRdb reprocessed the public reads (quality trimming at Q25 with fastp, clone calling with MiXCR) and kept in-frame beta chains. For every CDR3 protein sequence, its rows merge into one entry that carries the most common genes and DNA. The sample yields about 410,000 distinct CDR3 sequences; around 16% were counted once. Together, the top ten hold around 1.6% of the sample. The sample taken for sequencing was peripheral blood. The receptors stem from a woman in her late teens or twenties with Graves' ophthalmopathy. Donor details come from another sample of the same person, matched by shared clones.

This clonotype was detected many times. This chain uses TRBV24-1 with TRBJ2-4, with TRBD2 as a possible D gene (5 bases). Trimming pared 1 base from V and 9 bases from J, leaving 6 bases between. The germline V gene has CDR1 KGHDR and CDR2 SFDVKD. CDR3 length: 12 amino acids. As DNA, the CDR3 is TGTGCCACCAGTGATTTTGAGGGCATTCAGTACTTC. This sequence encodes CATSDFEGIQYF.

This clonotype has ten or more counts. V usage is TRBV6-2 or TRBV6-3 and J usage is TRBJ2-7; 8 bases map to TRBD2. CDR3 length: 16 amino acids. Germline trimming cut 0 bases from V and 4 bases from J; bases unmatched to any gene: 8. The germline gives CDR1 MNHEY, CDR2 SVGEGT. Here the CDR3 DNA reads TGTGCCAGCAGTTACTCAAGGAGCGGGGGCAATTACGAGCAGTACTTC. Residues: CASSYSRSGGNYEQYF.

This clonotype was picked up many times. This chain links TRBV7-2 with TRBJ2-5; the D gene could be TRBD1 or TRBD2 (6 bases each). V dropped 4 bases and J dropped 9 bases, with 12 bases sitting between them. Germline assignment: CDR1 SGHTA and CDR2 FQGNSA. The CDR3 is 12 amino acids. CDR3 nucleotide sequence: TGTGCCAGCAGCTCCGGAGGGGGGTCCCAGTACTTC. This encodes CASSSGGGSQYF.

At least ten counts were recorded for this clonotype. Compared with germline, one end of the junction differs, possibly owing to a read error. The CDR3 here is CSARERGPNEQYF. In DNA form, the CDR3 reads TGCAGTGCTAGAGAGCGGGGGCCCAACGAACAGTACTTC. The chain has TRBV20-1 and TRBJ2-7; a weak D match, TRBD2 (7 bases). The germline gives CDR1 DFQATT, CDR2 SNEGSKA (reference sequence). The CDR3 has 13 residues.

This clonotype was observed many times. The gene calls are TRBV28 and TRBJ1-5; D gene uncertain. CDR1 and CDR2 from the germline V gene are MDHEN and SYDVKM. This CDR3 region has 12 residues. V lost 8 bases and J lost 2, with 7 bases in between. The CDR3 region has the DNA TGTGCCAGCCAATGGGGCAATCAGCCCCAGCATTTT. Its translation: CASQWGNQPQHF.

This clonotype was counted many times. The chain is built from TRBV6-2 or TRBV6-3 and TRBJ2-2; D may be TRBD2 (5 bases). The CDR3 length is 16 residues. CDR1 and CDR2 from the germline V gene are MNHEY and SVGEGT. Between the trimmed V and J ends, which lost 2 bases and 0 bases, there was a span of 10 bases. The CDR3: CASSYAGVTNTGELFF. The CDR3 DNA reads as TGTGCCAGCAGTTACGCCGGGGTAACGAACACCGGGGAGCTGTTTTTT.

This clonotype was seen many times. The chain employs TRBV10-1 and TRBJ1-2, with 8 nucleotides matching TRBD1. Per germline, CDR1 WNHNN and CDR2 SYGVQD (reference sequence). Trimming removed 2 bases from V and 6 bases from J; junction bases left unmatched: 2. The CDR3 totals 13 residues. The CDR3 bases are TGCGCCAGCAGTGAGGAGACAGGGGATGGCTACACCTTC. Protein: CASSEETGDGYTF.

This clonotype was found many times. The chain is built from TRBV6-5 and TRBJ1-1; possibly TRBD1 for D (6 bases). The V and J ends lost 5 bases and 6 bases respectively, with 7 bases between them. The germline CDR1 and CDR2 sequences are MNHEY and SVGAGI. The CDR3 extends over 11 amino acids. Written as DNA, the CDR3 is TGTGCCAGCAGTAACAGGGCTGAAGCTTTCTTT. Amino acid sequence: CASSNRAEAFF.

At least ten counts were recorded for this clonotype. This may stem from a read error, because a much larger clone lies one nucleotide away. V and J are TRBV6-1 and TRBJ1-6; 8 positions agree with TRBD1. The V segment lost 7 bases and the J segment 7 bases; nucleotides outside the gene matches: 9. The CDR3 extends over 15 amino acids. CDR1 and CDR2 from the germline V gene are MNHNS and SASEGT. The CDR3 loop reads CASNKMTGENSPLHF. CDR3 DNA sequence: TGTGCCAGCAATAAAATGACAGGGGAAAATTCACCCCTCCACTTT.

The table lists this clonotype with many counts. The rearrangement links TRBV28 to TRBJ2-7; D gene ambiguous. CDR3 length equals 13 residues. From germline, CDR1 is MDHEN and CDR2 SYDVKM. With 6 bases removed from V and 3 bases from J, the gap between germline ends came to 12 bases. CDR3 in DNA: TGTGCCAGCAGACCGGGCCTTCGCTACGAGCAGTACTTC. Translation gives CASRPGLRYEQYF.

This clonotype was counted many times. V gene TRBV20-1 combines with J gene TRBJ1-2; maybe TRBD1 (5 bases). V dropped 4 bases and J dropped 4 bases, with 7 bases sitting between them. Germline V gene data show CDR1 as DFQATT and CDR2 as SNEGSKA (reference sequence). This CDR3 contains 11 residues. DNA of the CDR3: TGCAGTGCTATCGACAGCTATGGCTACACCTTC. It encodes CSAIDSYGYTF.

This clonotype has ten or more counts. This chain uses TRBV9 with TRBJ1-2; 9 positions match TRBD1. The J segment lost 5 bases and the V segment lost 0 bases, leaving 11 bases of the junction unmatched. Germline CDR1 SGDLS, CDR2 YYNGEE. The CDR3 is made up of 17 amino acids. The CDR3 DNA reads TGTGCCAGCAGCGTAGCTACAGGGGGCTCTAGAAATTATGGCTACACCTTC. The encoded protein is CASSVATGGSRNYGYTF. Based on the CDR3 plus reference TRBV9 and TRBJ1-2, the full variable domain is DSGVTQTPKHLITATGQRVTLRCSPRSGDLSVYWYQQSLDQGLQFLIQYYNGEERAKGNILERFSAQQFPDLHSELNLSSLELGDSALYFCASSVATGGSRNYGYTFGSGTRLTVV.

This clonotype came up many times. V usage is TRBV9 and J usage is TRBJ1-2; D gene uncertain. Per the germline V gene, CDR1 is SGDLS and CDR2 is YYNGEE. This CDR3 is 13 amino acids long. Trimming took off 0 bases at V and 8 bases at J, with 11 bases between the two ends. The CDR3 region has the DNA TGTGCCAGCAGCGTAGATGGTCTCGGGGGCTACACCTTC. Its protein is CASSVDGLGGYTF.

Only a few counts were recorded for this clonotype. V usage is TRBV11-2 and J usage is TRBJ2-2; TRBD2 is a possible D gene (6 bases). CDR1 and CDR2 from the germline V gene are SGHAT and FQNNGV. V dropped 10 bases and J dropped 4 bases, with 22 bases sitting between them. The CDR3 covers 16 residues. CDR3 sequence reads: CANEGRGDTGTGELFF. The CDR3 DNA is TGTGCCAACGAGGGGCGGGGCGACACTGGCACCGGGGAGCTGTTTTTT.

The chain employs TRBV3-1 and TRBJ1-1; perhaps TRBD1 as D (5 bases). The CDR3 sequence is 14 residues long. The V and J ends lost 4 bases and 4 bases respectively, with 13 bases between them. Germline CDR1 is LGHDT and CDR2 is YNNKEL (reference sequence). The CDR3 protein is CASSLGVGVTEAFF. The CDR3 DNA sequence: TGTGCCAGCAGCCTAGGGGTGGGGGTCACTGAAGCTTTCTTT.

This clonotype was picked up many times. This chain joins TRBV3-1 and TRBJ2-5; D gene uncertain. The CDR3 contains 11 residues. The germline V gene encodes CDR1 LGHDT and CDR2 YNNKEL (reference sequence). The V and J ends lost 1 base and 8 bases respectively, with 5 bases between them. The CDR3 DNA reads as TGTGCCAGCAGCCAAGGGTCAACCCAGTACTTC. Its translation: CASSQGSTQYF.

The genes are TRBV12-3 or TRBV12-4 and TRBJ2-7; TRBD1 matches 7 bases. The ends lost 6 bases at V and 3 bases at J; junction bases unmatched: 8. The CDR3 extends over 14 amino acids. DNA for the CDR3: TGTGCCAGCAGCAGGACCGGGACAGACTACGAGCAGTACTTC. Protein: CASSRTGTDYEQYF.

This clonotype was picked up many times. V and J are TRBV13 and TRBJ2-7; no definite D call. The germline V gene has CDR1 PRHDT and CDR2 FYEKMQ (reference sequence). The germline V and J ends were trimmed by 1 base and 6 bases, with 10 bases remaining between them. The CDR3 loop spans 13 amino acids. The CDR3 sequence: CASSLEGIGEQYF. The CDR3 nucleotides are TGTGCCAGCAGCTTAGAAGGGATCGGCGAGCAGTACTTC.

This clonotype was found many times. The chain has TRBV6-5 and TRBJ1-1, with 7 bases fitting TRBD1. The junction had 14 bases not matched to a gene; V was cut back by 2 bases and J by 5 bases. CDR1 and CDR2 from the germline V gene are MNHEY and SVGAGI. The CDR3 covers 17 residues. CDR3 nucleotide sequence: TGTGCCAGCAGTTACAGACAGGGACCTACCATAGGGACTGAAGCTTTCTTT. Translating it yields CASSYRQGPTIGTEAFF.

The chain has TRBV10-3 and TRBJ2-7, with D unresolved. Trimming removed 2 bases at V and 0 bases at J, with 8 bases between. Germline V gene lookup returns CDR1 ENHRY and CDR2 SYGVKD. The CDR3 extends over 14 amino acids. The CDR3 DNA follows: TGTGCCATCAGTGAGGGACGGAACTCCTACGAGCAGTACTTC. Encoded protein: CAISEGRNSYEQYF.

The chain is built from TRBV6-5 and TRBJ2-5, with 10 bases identical to TRBD1. Germline assignment: CDR1 MNHEY and CDR2 SVGAGI. This CDR3 is built from 16 residues. The J segment lost 3 bases and the V segment lost 0 bases, leaving 4 bases of the junction unmatched. The CDR3 nucleotides are TGTGCCAGCAGTTACTCGGGGGGGACAGGGGAAGAGACCCAGTACTTC. This gives the protein CASSYSGGTGEETQYF.

This clonotype has at least ten counts. The chain combines TRBV29-1 with TRBJ2-5; TRBD2 is a possible D gene (5 bases). Trimming took 8 bases from V and 1 from J, leaving 14 bases between them. The CDR3 is 13 amino acids. Germline CDR1 reads SQVTM; CDR2 reads ANQGSEA. DNA of the CDR3: TGCAGCCTCAGAGGCGGGTTCCAAGAGACCCAGTACTTC. It encodes CSLRGGFQETQYF.

In this sample, this clonotype turned up many times. This chain links TRBV6-5 with TRBJ1-5; 10 bases line up with TRBD1. Per the germline V gene, CDR1 is MNHEY and CDR2 is SVGAGI. The CDR3 totals 18 residues. Trimming took 7 bases from V and 0 from J; bases not matched to a gene: 12. This chain's CDR3 is CASTYRRTGGISNQPQHF. The CDR3 nucleotides are TGTGCCAGCACCTACCGGCGGACAGGGGGGATTAGCAATCAGCCCCAGCATTTT.

This clonotype was observed once. The CDR3 loop is CASSSIGGDGYTF. The CDR3 DNA follows: TGTGCCAGCAGCTCCATCGGAGGGGATGGCTACACCTTC. The chain carries TRBV7-8 and TRBJ1-2, with a weak D call TRBD1 (5 bases). Trimming removed 4 bases at V and 6 bases at J, with 12 bases between. The CDR3 runs to 13 residues. Germline V gene sequence: CDR1 SGHVS, CDR2 FQNEAQ.

The chain links TRBV20-1 to TRBJ1-5; the match to TRBD1 covers 7 bases. J gave up 3 bases and V 3 bases, and 5 bases lay outside the gene matches. The length of the CDR3 is 14 residues. The germline gives CDR1 DFQATT, CDR2 SNEGSKA (reference sequence). This CDR3 reads CSASRDRANQPQHF. The CDR3 DNA sequence: TGCAGTGCTAGTCGGGACAGAGCCAATCAGCCCCAGCATTTT.

Only a few counts were recorded for this clonotype. The genes are TRBV6-1 and TRBJ2-7, with a tentative D call TRBD2 (6 bases). Germline V gene sequence: CDR1 MNHNS, CDR2 SASEGT. The CDR3 has 14 amino acids. Deletions cut 7 bases from V and 1 base from J, with 14 bases between. The CDR3 region is CASTPNLASYEQYF. In nucleotides, the CDR3 is TGTGCCAGCACCCCAAACCTAGCGTCCTACGAGCAGTACTTC.